This section outlines one T cell receptor beta chain sequence together with its context. The antigen remains undetermined. Attachment of unique molecular identifiers was made to individual cDNA molecules. TCRdb processed the 5' RACE reads anew with MiXCR; each CDR3 protein has one entry. The data show 55,000 or so distinct CDR3 sequences, more than 9% seen once. There are 12 residues in the CDR3. Trimming took 7 bases from V and 5 from J, leaving 10 bases between them. Germline V CDR1 and CDR2: SGDLS, YYNGEE. These data originate in a study of early T cells in non-severe SARS-CoV-2 infection. Study-level background: Sequencing input comprised bulk RNA from unsorted whole blood; chain pairing was not available.

Findings and caveats of the study: VDJdb-based matching was biased toward anti-spike CD8 responses and missed private and CD4 specificities.

The specimen was whole blood. The rearrangement links TRBV9 to TRBJ2-1, with D uncertain. The source is an adult who was a healthcare worker with PCR-confirmed SARS-CoV-2 infection or an uninfected control (not recorded which). The CDR3 protein is CASGATNNEQFF. The CDR3, as DNA: TGTGCCAGCGGAGCCACAAACAATGAGCAGTTCTTC.